These 20 T cell receptor beta chains were all obtained from the same sample, sequenced in a study of vaccination and CD4 T cells after COVID-19. The sample's treatment: approximately 11-day PBMC culture with coronavirus spike peptide pools or control peptides (ViraFEST assay). No cognate antigen is known for these TCRs. With the Oncomine TCR Beta short-read assay, DNA from cultured CD4+ T cells was sequenced. TCRdb fed the PCR reads into MiXCR, producing one record per CDR3 protein. Among just under 20,000 distinct CDR3 sequences listed, around 48% were seen once. The sequenced sample was CD4+ T cells from blood, cultured in vitro, obtained after SARS-CoV-2 vaccination. The receptors were gathered from a human donor who had recovered from COVID-19.

The sample holds a few counts of this clonotype. V usage is TRBV19 and J usage is TRBJ1-5; D gene unclear. Germline CDR1 is LNHDA and CDR2 is SQIVND (reference sequence). V was cut by 0 bases and J by 6 bases, with 6 bases left in between. This CDR3 region has 13 residues. This chain's CDR3 is CASSIDQVQPQHF. CDR3 DNA sequence: TGTGCCAGTAGTATAGATCAGGTTCAGCCCCAGCATTTT.

The V call is TRBV11-2, the J call TRBJ2-7; 7 bases line up with TRBD1. Germline V gives CDR1 SGHAT, CDR2 FQNNGV. CDR3 size: 13 residues. Unmatched junction bases numbered 8, after V lost 6 bases and J lost 6 bases. CDR3 DNA sequence: TGTGCCAGCAGTCCAACAGGGGCTGGCGAGCAGTACTTC. Residues: CASSPTGAGEQYF.

This clonotype was observed a handful of times. V gene TRBV6-5 combines with J gene TRBJ1-2; D not certain. V was trimmed by 3 bases and J by 2 bases, leaving 10 bases between them. The CDR3 is 14 residues long. CDR1 is MNHEY, CDR2 SVGAGI, per germline. As DNA, the CDR3 is TGTGCCAGCAGTTATACGGCCAGCAACTATGGCTACACCTTC. Encoded protein: CASSYTASNYGYTF.

The chain couples TRBV20-1 to TRBJ2-1; 7 bases line up with TRBD2. CDR1 and CDR2 (germline): DFQATT, SNEGSKA (reference sequence). The V segment lost 6 bases and the J segment 13 bases; nucleotides outside the gene matches: 33. This CDR3 has 19 residues. This CDR3 reads CSASFPINIPGLRSPAQFF. The CDR3 nucleotides are TGCAGTGCAAGTTTCCCCATTAACATACCGGGACTAAGGTCCCCCGCTCAGTTCTTC.

The chain combines TRBV19 with TRBJ2-5, with D maybe TRBD1 (7 bases). V was trimmed by 3 bases and J by 2 bases, leaving 16 bases between them. This CDR3 has 16 residues. Germline values: CDR1 LNHDA, CDR2 SQIVND (reference sequence). Here the CDR3 DNA reads TGTGCCAGTAGTATGGAGGGCAGGGGGGAACAAGAGACCCAGTACTTC. Its protein is CASSMEGRGEQETQYF.

This clonotype was detected only a few times. The chain carries TRBV7-2 and TRBJ2-5; D is perhaps TRBD2 (7 bases). The germline CDR1 and CDR2 sequences are SGHTA and FQGNSA. The germline V and J ends were trimmed by 1 base and 5 bases, with 14 bases remaining between them. CDR3 size: 15 residues. CDR3 DNA sequence: TGTGCCAGCAGCTTAGTTTCCAGGGGAGGGGAGACCCAGTACTTC. Translating gives CASSLVSRGGETQYF.

V gene TRBV24-1 combines with J gene TRBJ2-3; TRBD2 agrees at 12 bases. This CDR3 has 16 residues. Trimming cost V 3 bases and J 5 bases; bases outside gene matches: 5. The germline CDR1 and CDR2 sequences are KGHDR and SFDVKD. The chain's CDR3 is CATSDRTSGIGDTQYF. For the CDR3, the DNA is TGTGCCACCAGTGATCGGACTAGCGGGATAGGAGATACGCAGTATTTT.

This chain connects TRBV20-1 to TRBJ2-7; D is undetermined. The length of the CDR3 is 13 residues. V was clipped by 4 bases and J by 1 base, with 11 bases between them. Germline V gives CDR1 DFQATT, CDR2 SNEGSKA (reference sequence). In DNA, the CDR3 is TGCAGTGCTATGTCCCCTCCTTCCTACGAGCAGTACTTC. Translating it yields CSAMSPPSYEQYF.

The chain couples TRBV20-1 to TRBJ1-2, with D hard to call. V was trimmed by 5 bases and J by 8 bases, leaving 12 bases between them. This CDR3 region has 11 residues. In germline, CDR1 is DFQATT, CDR2 SNEGSKA (reference sequence). CDR3 loop: CSAPNEGGYTF. CDR3 nucleotide sequence: TGCAGTGCTCCAAACGAGGGCGGCTACACCTTC.

V and J are TRBV11-3 and TRBJ2-7, with D unclear. Germline CDR1 SGHNT, CDR2 YENEEA. Trimming removed 3 bases from V and 2 bases from J, with 5 bases in between. The CDR3 sequence is 12 residues long. The CDR3, as DNA: TGTGCCAGCAGCTTTGGGACCTACGAGCAGTACTTC. It is translated as CASSFGTYEQYF.

A few counts support this clonotype. This rearrangement joins TRBV6-5 to TRBJ2-5; 9 positions match TRBD1. J was trimmed by 5 bases and V by 2 bases; bases with no gene match: 9. CDR1 and CDR2 from the germline V gene are MNHEY and SVGAGI. The CDR3 has 16 amino acids. The CDR3 reads CASSYSGGTGLETQYF. In DNA form, the CDR3 reads TGTGCCAGCAGTTACAGTGGCGGGACAGGGCTGGAGACCCAGTACTTC.

The rearrangement joins TRBV2 to TRBJ2-7; 10 bases are a match to TRBD2. Per germline, CDR1 SNHLY and CDR2 FYNNEI. The CDR3 spans 14 residues. After removal of 7 bases from V and 4 bases from J, the junction contained 7 bases not matched to a gene. The DNA for the CDR3 is TGTGCCAGCAAAGGACTAGCGGAGGAGTACGAGCAGTACTTC. It translates to CASKGLAEEYEQYF. The variable domain in full, completed from reference TRBV2 and TRBJ2-7, reads EPEVTQTPSHQVTQMGQEVILRCVPISNHLYFYWYRQILGQKVEFLVSFYNNEISEKSEIFDDQFSVERPDGSNFTLKIRSTKLEDSAMYFCASKGLAEEYEQYFGPGTRLTVT.

This chain connects TRBV6-1 to TRBJ2-5, with TRBD2 identical over 10 bases. This CDR3 region has 18 residues. With 4 bases clipped from V and 0 bases from J, the junction kept 11 bases outside the gene matches. Germline V gene data show CDR1 as MNHNS and CDR2 as SASEGT. CDR3 loop: CASSASFLAGVDQETQYF. The CDR3 nucleotides are TGTGCCAGCAGTGCATCCTTTCTAGCGGGAGTAGACCAAGAGACCCAGTACTTC.

This clonotype was found once. J is TRBJ1-1 and V is TRBV29-1; 7 bases are shared with TRBD1. V lost 4 bases to trimming and J lost 3 bases; unmatched junction nucleotides: 5. The germline V gene has CDR1 SQVTM and CDR2 ANQGSEA. This CDR3 has 13 residues. CDR3 sequence reads: CSVAPTGDTEAFF. In nucleotides, the CDR3 is TGCAGCGTTGCCCCAACAGGGGACACTGAAGCTTTCTTT.

The chain carries TRBV28 and TRBJ1-5, with D possibly being TRBD1 (6 bases). The CDR3 length is 17 residues. V lost 6 bases and J 2 bases, leaving 20 bases between the germline ends. Germline V gene lookup returns CDR1 MDHEN and CDR2 SYDVKM. In DNA, the CDR3 is TGTGCCAGCAGCCCCAACCAGGGGCTGGCTGGCAATCAGCCCCAGCATTTT. This encodes CASSPNQGLAGNQPQHF.

This chain links TRBV19 with TRBJ1-1; D is ambiguous. The germline gives CDR1 LNHDA, CDR2 SQIVND (reference sequence). This CDR3 is built from 15 residues. V lost 4 bases and J lost 3, with 15 bases in between. The CDR3 sequence: CASSSPSASYTEAFF. As DNA, the CDR3 is TGTGCCAGTAGTAGTCCTTCGGCCTCCTACACTGAAGCTTTCTTT.

V is TRBV6-1 and J is TRBJ2-7; the match to TRBD2 covers 13 bases. The CDR3 covers 17 residues. The germline CDR1 and CDR2 sequences are MNHNS and SASEGT. The junction had 9 bases not matched to a gene; V was cut back by 5 bases and J by 2 bases. CDR3 in amino acids: CASSPRLAGGSAYEQYF. CDR3 nucleotides: TGTGCCAGCAGTCCCCGACTAGCGGGAGGTAGCGCCTACGAGCAGTACTTC.

This clonotype came up a few times. The chain uses TRBV7-2 and TRBJ2-5, with D perhaps matching TRBD1 or TRBD2 (5 bases each). The V end lost 2 bases, the J end lost 2 bases, and 12 bases lay between the germline ends. Germline V gene data show CDR1 as SGHTA and CDR2 as FQGNSA. CDR3 size: 15 residues. The CDR3 nucleotides read TGTGCCAGCAGCTTAAGTGGGGGTTTTCAAGAGACCCAGTACTTC. It is translated as CASSLSGGFQETQYF.

This clonotype was observed a few times. CDR3 sequence: CSARTGSSGRGDTQYF. The CDR3 region has the DNA TGCAGTGCTAGAACTGGGTCTAGCGGGAGGGGAGATACGCAGTATTTT. The gene calls are TRBV20-1 and TRBJ2-3, with 12 positions matching TRBD2. Germline CDR1 is DFQATT and CDR2 is SNEGSKA (reference sequence). The CDR3 runs 16 residues. J lost 5 bases, V lost 2 bases, and 8 bases had no gene match.

This clonotype was seen a few times. This chain links TRBV28 with TRBJ1-1, with unresolved D. Germline V CDR1 and CDR2: MDHEN, SYDVKM. This CDR3 is 13 amino acids long. V was clipped by 2 bases and J by 3 bases, with 7 bases between them. CDR3 bases: TGTGCCAGCAGTTTAACGAGGGACACTGAAGCTTTCTTT. Its protein product is CASSLTRDTEAFF.